This TCR beta chain was obtained from a study of breast tumors, draining lymph nodes, adjacent tissues. Breast cancer patients provided tissue from their axillary draining lymph nodes. A single record per CDR3 protein comes from TCRdb applying MiXCR to the multiplex PCR reads. The sample lists 160,000 or so distinct CDR3 sequences, about 30% occurring once. The sample holds many counts of this clonotype. The CDR3 extends over 15 amino acids. The germline gives CDR1 DFQATT, CDR2 SNEGSKA (reference sequence). Trimming took 5 bases from V and 8 from J, leaving 19 bases between them. The sequenced sample was axillary lymph node tissue. This receptor was taken from a female donor with breast cancer. Some clones in this sample may be carry-over from other donors' samples. The chain uses TRBV20-1 and TRBJ1-6; tentatively, D is TRBD1 (6 bases). The CDR3, as DNA: TGCAGTGCTCATCTACAGGGCCCGGGGGATTCACCCCTCCACTTT. Translation: CSAHLQGPGDSPLHF.